The next 5 T cell receptor beta chains were all read from a single sample in a study of blood T cell repertoires in COVID-19. Some clones are missing from TCRdb's copy, which holds only in-frame ones; the method was immunoSEQ multiplex PCR. The repertoire holds under 250,000 clones, with around 90% as singletons. Sequenced input: peripheral blood. The receptors were sampled from a man under 40 with COVID-19, enrolled during active disease.

V and J are TRBV2 and TRBJ2-1, with D possibly TRBD2 on 5 matching bases. The CDR3 is 13 amino acids. Germline CDR1 is SNHLY and CDR2 is FYNNEI. Trimming left V 6 bases short and J 3 bases short, with 9 bases between. CDR3 bases: TGTGCCAGCAGCGTAGAGGGCTACAATGAGCAGTTCTTC. Translated, it gives CASSVEGYNEQFF.

This sequence joins TRBV5-1 and TRBJ1-1, with TRBD1 as a possible D gene (5 bases). V was cut by 1 base and J by 5 bases, with 12 bases left in between. This CDR3 contains 14 residues. In germline, CDR1 is SGHRS, CDR2 YFSETQ. The CDR3 reads CASSLTRAGTEAFF. Written as DNA, the CDR3 is TGCGCCAGCAGCTTGACCAGGGCGGGGACTGAAGCTTTCTTT.

The chain recombines TRBV9 with TRBJ2-3; 7 bases align to TRBD2. After removal of 0 bases from V and 1 base from J, the junction contained 8 bases not matched to a gene. CDR3 length equals 17 residues. CDR1 is SGDLS and CDR2 is YYNGEE in the germline V gene. CDR3 loop: CASSVEGSGRGTDTQYF. DNA of the CDR3: TGTGCCAGCAGCGTAGAGGGCTCGGGGAGGGGCACAGATACGCAGTATTTT.

The V call is TRBV3-1 (or the pseudogene TRBV3-2), the J call TRBJ2-5; D perhaps matches TRBD2 (5 bases). The CDR3 length is 12 residues. Germline-derived CDR1 and CDR2 are LGHDT and YNNKEL (reference sequence). V lost 1 base and J 5 bases, leaving 5 bases between the germline ends. CDR3 sequence reads: CASSQGEETQYF. CDR3 DNA: TGTGCCAGCAGCCAAGGGGAGGAGACCCAGTACTTC.

J is TRBJ1-3 and V is TRBV6-1; no reliable D call. The CDR3 covers 12 residues. Trimming shortened V by 5 bases and J by 3 bases, and 5 bases separated the two germline ends. In germline, CDR1 is MNHNS, CDR2 SASEGT. The CDR3 spells CASSYNGNTIYF. CDR3 sequence (DNA): TGTGCCAGCAGTTATAATGGAAACACCATATATTTT.